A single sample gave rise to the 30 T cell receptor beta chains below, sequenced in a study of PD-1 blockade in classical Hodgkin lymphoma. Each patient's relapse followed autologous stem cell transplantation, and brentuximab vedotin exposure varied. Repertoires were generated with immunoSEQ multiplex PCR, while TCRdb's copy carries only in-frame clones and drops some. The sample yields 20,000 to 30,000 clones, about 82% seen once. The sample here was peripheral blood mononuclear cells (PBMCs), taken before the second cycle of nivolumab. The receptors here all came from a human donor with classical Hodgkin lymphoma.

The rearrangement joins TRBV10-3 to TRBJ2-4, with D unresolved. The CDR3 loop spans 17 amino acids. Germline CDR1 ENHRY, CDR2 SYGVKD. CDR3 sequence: CERKVSHRAALGNIQYF. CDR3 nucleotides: TGTGAGAGAAAAGTGAGTCACCGGGCAGCCTTAGGGAACATTCAGTACTTC.

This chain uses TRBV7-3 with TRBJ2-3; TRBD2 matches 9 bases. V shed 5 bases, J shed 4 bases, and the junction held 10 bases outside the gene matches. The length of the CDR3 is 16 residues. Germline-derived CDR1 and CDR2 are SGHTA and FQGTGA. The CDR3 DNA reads TGTGCCAGCAGCCAGATACCGGGACTAGCCTCAGATACGCAGTATTTT. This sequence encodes CASSQIPGLASDTQYF.

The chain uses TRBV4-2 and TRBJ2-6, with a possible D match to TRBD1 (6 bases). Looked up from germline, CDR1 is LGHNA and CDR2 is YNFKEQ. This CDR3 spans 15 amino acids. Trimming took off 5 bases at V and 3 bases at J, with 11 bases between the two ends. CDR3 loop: CASSLTGGGANVLTF. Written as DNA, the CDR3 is TGTGCCAGCAGCTTGACAGGCGGTGGGGCCAACGTCCTGACTTTC.

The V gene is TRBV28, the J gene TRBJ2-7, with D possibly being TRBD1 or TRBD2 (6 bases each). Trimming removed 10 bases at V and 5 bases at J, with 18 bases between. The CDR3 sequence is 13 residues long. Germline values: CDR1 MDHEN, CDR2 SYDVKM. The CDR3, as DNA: TGTGCCACCATCCGGGGGCGACGCAACGAGCAGTACTTC. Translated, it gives CATIRGRRNEQYF.

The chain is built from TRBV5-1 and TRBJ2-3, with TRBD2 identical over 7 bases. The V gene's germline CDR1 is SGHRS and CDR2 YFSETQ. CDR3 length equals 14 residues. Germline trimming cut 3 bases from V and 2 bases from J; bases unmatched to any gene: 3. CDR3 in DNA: TGCGCCAGCAGCTGGGGGACTAACACAGATACGCAGTATTTT. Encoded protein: CASSWGTNTDTQYF.

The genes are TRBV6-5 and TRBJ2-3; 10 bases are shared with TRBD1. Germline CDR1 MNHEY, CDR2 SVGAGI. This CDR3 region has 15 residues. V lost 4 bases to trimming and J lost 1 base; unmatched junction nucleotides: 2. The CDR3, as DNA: TGTGCCAGCAGTTCAGGACAGGGGGGCACAGATACGCAGTATTTT. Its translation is CASSSGQGGTDTQYF.

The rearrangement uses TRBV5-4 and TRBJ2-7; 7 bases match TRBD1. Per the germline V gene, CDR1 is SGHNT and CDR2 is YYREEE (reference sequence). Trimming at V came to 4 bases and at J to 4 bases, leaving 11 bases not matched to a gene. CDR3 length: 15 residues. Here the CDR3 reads CASSQEDRLLYEQYF. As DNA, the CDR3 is TGTGCCAGCAGCCAAGAGGACAGGCTTTTGTACGAGCAGTACTTC.

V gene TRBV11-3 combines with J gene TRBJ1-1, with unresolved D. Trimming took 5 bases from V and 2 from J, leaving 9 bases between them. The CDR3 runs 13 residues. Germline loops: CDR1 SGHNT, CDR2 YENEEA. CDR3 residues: CASSSGRNTEAFF. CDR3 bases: TGTGCCAGCAGCAGCGGCCGCAACACTGAAGCTTTCTTT.

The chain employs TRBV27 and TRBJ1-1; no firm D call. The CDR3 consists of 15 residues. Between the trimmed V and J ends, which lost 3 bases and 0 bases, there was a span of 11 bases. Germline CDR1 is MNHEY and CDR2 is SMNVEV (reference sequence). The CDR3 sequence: CASSFSEDLNTEAFF. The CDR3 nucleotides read TGTGCCAGCAGTTTTTCGGAGGATTTGAACACTGAAGCTTTCTTT.

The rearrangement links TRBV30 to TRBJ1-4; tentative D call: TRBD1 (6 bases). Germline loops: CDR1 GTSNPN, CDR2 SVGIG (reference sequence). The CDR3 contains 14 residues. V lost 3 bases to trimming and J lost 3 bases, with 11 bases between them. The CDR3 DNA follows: TGTGCCTGGAGCGGGGACATGCCTAATGAAAAACTGTTTTTT. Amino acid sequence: CAWSGDMPNEKLFF.

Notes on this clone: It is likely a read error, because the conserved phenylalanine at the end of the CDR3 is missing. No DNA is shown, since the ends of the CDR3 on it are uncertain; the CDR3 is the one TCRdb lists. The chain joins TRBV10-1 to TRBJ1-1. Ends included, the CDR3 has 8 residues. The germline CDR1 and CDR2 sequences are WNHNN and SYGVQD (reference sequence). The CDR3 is CATRTRSL.

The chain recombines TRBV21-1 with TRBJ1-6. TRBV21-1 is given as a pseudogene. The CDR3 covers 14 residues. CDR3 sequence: CASSKVGDPSPLHF. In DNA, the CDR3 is TGTGCCAGCAGCAAAGTGGGGGACCCCTCACCCCTCCACTTT.

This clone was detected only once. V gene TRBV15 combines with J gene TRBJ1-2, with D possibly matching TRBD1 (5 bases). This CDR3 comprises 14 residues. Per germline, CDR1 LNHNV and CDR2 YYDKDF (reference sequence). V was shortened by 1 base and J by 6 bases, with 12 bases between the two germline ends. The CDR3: CATSRAVREDGYTF. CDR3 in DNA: TGTGCCACCAGCAGAGCGGTCAGGGAGGATGGCTACACCTTC.

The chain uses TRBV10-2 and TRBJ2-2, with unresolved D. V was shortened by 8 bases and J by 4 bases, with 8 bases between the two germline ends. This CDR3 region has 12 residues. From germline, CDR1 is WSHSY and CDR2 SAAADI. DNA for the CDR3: TGCGCCAGCGCTTGGGGCACCGGGGAGCTGTTTTTT. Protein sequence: CASAWGTGELFF.

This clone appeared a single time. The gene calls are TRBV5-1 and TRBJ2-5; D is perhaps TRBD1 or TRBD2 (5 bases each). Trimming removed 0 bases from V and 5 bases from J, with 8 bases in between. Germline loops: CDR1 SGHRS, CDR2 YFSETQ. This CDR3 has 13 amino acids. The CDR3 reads CASSLEGRETQYF. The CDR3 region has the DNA TGCGCCAGCAGCTTGGAGGGACGGGAGACCCAGTACTTC. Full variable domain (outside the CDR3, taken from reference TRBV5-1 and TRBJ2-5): KAGVTQTPRYLIKTRGQQVTLSCSPISGHRSVSWYQQTPGQGLQFLFEYFSETQRNKGNFPGRFSGRQFSNSRSEMNVSTLELGDSALYLCASSLEGRETQYFGPGTRLLVL.

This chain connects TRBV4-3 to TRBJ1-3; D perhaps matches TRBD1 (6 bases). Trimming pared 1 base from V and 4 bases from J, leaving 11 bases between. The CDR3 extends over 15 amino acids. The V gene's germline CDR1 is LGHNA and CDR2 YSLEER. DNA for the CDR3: TGCGCCAGCAGCCAAGGTACAGGGTCGGGAAACACCATATATTTT. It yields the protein CASSQGTGSGNTIYF.

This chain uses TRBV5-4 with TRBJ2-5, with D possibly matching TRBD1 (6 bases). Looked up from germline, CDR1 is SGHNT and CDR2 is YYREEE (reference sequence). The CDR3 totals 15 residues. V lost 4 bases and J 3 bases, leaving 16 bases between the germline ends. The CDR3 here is CASSPFRGLEETQYF. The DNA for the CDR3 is TGTGCCAGCAGCCCCTTTAGGGGGTTGGAAGAGACCCAGTACTTC.

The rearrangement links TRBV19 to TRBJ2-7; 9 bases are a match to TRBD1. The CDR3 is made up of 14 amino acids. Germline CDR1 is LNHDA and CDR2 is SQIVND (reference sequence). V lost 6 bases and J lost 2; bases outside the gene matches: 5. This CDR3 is CASRPGTGPYEQYF. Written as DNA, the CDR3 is TGTGCCAGTAGGCCCGGGACAGGGCCCTACGAGCAGTACTTC. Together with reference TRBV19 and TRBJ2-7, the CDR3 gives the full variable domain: DGGITQSPKYLFRKEGQNVTLSCEQNLNHDAMYWYRQDPGQGLRLIYYSQIVNDFQKGDIAEGYSVSREKKESFPLTVTSAQKNPTAFYLCASRPGTGPYEQYFGPGTRLTVT.

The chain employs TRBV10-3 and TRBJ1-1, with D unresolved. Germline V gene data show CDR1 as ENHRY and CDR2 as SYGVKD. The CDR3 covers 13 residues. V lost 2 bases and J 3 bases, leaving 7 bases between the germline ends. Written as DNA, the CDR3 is TGTGCCATCAGTGAGCAATGGTACACTGAAGCTTTCTTT. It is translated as CAISEQWYTEAFF.

This chain's CDR3 is CASRPGGQAYEQYF. CDR3 coding DNA: TGTGCCAGCAGACCTGGGGGACAGGCCTACGAGCAGTACTTC. The chain links TRBV2 to TRBJ2-7; 8 nucleotides agree with TRBD1. V shed 6 bases, J shed 2 bases, and the junction held 6 bases outside the gene matches. The CDR3 runs to 14 residues. Per the germline V gene, CDR1 is SNHLY and CDR2 is FYNNEI. The full variable domain, completed using reference TRBV2 and TRBJ2-7, is EPEVTQTPSHQVTQMGQEVILRCVPISNHLYFYWYRQILGQKVEFLVSFYNNEISEKSEIFDDQFSVERPDGSNFTLKIRSTKLEDSAMYFCASRPGGQAYEQYFGPGTRLTVT.

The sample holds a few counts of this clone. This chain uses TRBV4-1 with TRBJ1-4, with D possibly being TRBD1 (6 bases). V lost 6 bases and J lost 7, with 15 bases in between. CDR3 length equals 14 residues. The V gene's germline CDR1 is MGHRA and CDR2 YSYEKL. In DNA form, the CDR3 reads TGCGCCAGCAGGGCACAGGGTTTTCGTGAAAAACTGTTTTTT. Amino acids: CASRAQGFREKLFF.

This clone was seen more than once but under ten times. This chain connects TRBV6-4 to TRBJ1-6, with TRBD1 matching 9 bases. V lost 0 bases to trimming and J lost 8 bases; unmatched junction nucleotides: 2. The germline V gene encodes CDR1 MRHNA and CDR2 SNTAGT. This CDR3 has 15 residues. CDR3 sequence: CASSDSDRGDSPLHF. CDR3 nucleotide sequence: TGTGCCAGCAGTGACTCGGACAGGGGAGATTCACCCCTCCACTTT.

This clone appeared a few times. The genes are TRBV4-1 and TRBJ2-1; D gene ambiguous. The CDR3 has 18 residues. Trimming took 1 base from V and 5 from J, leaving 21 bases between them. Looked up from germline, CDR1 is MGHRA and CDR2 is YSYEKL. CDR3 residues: CASSQGILKRQLDNEQFF. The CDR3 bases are TGCGCCAGCAGCCAAGGGATTCTAAAAAGACAATTGGACAATGAGCAGTTCTTC.

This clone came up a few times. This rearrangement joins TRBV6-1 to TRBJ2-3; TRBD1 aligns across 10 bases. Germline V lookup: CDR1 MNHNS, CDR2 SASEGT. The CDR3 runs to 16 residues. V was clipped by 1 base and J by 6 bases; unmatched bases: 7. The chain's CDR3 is CASSEVFGTGADTQYF. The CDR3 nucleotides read TGTGCCAGCAGTGAAGTGTTTGGGACAGGGGCGGATACGCAGTATTTT.

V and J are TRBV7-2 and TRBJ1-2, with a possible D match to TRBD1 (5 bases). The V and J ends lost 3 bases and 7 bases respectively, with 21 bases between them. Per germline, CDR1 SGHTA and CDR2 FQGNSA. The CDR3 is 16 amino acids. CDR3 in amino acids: CASSFHNRRAGGGYTF. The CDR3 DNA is TGTGCCAGCAGCTTCCACAACAGGAGAGCTGGGGGTGGCTACACCTTC.

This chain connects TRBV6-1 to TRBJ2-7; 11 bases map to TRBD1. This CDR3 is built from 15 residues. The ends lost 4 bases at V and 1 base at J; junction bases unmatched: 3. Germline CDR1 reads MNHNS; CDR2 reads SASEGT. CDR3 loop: CASSGTGGWSYEQYF. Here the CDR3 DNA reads TGTGCCAGCAGTGGGACAGGGGGCTGGTCCTACGAGCAGTACTTC.

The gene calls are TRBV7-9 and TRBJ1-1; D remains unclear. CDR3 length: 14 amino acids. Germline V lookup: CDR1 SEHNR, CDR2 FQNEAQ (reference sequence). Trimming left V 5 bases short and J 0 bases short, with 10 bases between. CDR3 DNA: TGTGCCAGCAGCCCCCGACTGCTGAACACTGAAGCTTTCTTT. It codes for CASSPRLLNTEAFF. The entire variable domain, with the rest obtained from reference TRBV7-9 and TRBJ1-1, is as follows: DTGVSQNPRHKITKRGQNVTFRCDPISEHNRLYWYRQTLGQGPEFLTYFQNEAQLEKSRLLSDRFSAERPKGSFSTLEIQRTEQGDSAMYLCASSPRLLNTEAFFGQGTRLTVV.

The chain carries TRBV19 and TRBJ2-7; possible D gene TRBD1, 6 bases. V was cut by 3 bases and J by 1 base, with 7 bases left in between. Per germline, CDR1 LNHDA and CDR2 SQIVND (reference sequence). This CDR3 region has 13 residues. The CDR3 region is CASSMQGSYEQYF. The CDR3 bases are TGTGCCAGTAGTATGCAGGGGTCCTACGAGCAGTACTTC.

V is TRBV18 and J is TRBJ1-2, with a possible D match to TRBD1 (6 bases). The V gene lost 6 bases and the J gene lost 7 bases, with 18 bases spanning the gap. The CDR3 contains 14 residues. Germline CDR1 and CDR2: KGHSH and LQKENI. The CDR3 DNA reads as TGTGCCAGCTCGACGAGCGGAGGGGGGTCTGGCTACACCTTC. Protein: CASSTSGGGSGYTF. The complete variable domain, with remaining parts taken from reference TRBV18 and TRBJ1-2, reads NAGVMQNPRHLVRRRGQEARLRCSPMKGHSHVYWYRQLPEEGLKFMVYLQKENIIDESGMPKERFSAEFPKEGPSILRIQQVVRGDSAAYFCASSTSGGGSGYTFGSGTRLTVV.

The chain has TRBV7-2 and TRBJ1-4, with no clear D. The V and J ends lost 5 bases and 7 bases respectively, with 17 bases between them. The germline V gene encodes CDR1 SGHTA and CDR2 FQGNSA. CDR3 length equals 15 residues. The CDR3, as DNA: TGTGCCAGCAGCCCTGTTGGGTCCATCCTTGAAAAACTGTTTTTT. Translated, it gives CASSPVGSILEKLFF. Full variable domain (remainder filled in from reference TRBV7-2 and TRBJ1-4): GAGVSQSPSNKVTEKGKDVELRCDPISGHTALYWYRQSLGQGLEFLIYFQGNSAPDKSGLPSDRFSAERTGGSVSTLTIQRTQQEDSAVYLCASSPVGSILEKLFFGSGTQLSVL.